This T cell receptor beta chain was observed in a study of shared clonotypes between healthy human individuals. Whole-study context: For every donor, three CD4 naive, three CD4 memory, two CD8 naive and one CD8 memory plates were used.

Researchers divided each subset's genomic DNA evenly across several immunoSEQ plates. Assay used: immunoSEQ multiplex PCR; TCRdb lists only in-frame clones, some missing. The sample yields 1,100,000 or so clones, approximately 80% seen once. For this clone: Its target is not known.

Study-level results: Naive subsets generally had larger estimated richness than memory subsets. Among a few donors, about 5% of naive CD4 clonotypes were found in common.

Sample: memory CD4+ T cells from PBMCs. Subset here: CD45RA-negative fraction. This TCR was sampled from a man aged 18-30 years in good health. Some clones in this sample may be carry-over from other donors' samples.

The CDR3 region is CAHPTSGRPSSYNEQFF. The DNA of the CDR3 is TGTGCACACCCGACTAGCGGGAGACCTAGCTCCTACAATGAGCAGTTCTTC. V is TRBV12-2 and J is TRBJ2-1; TRBD2, the table's D call, lacks a check against the DNA. TRBV12-2 is assigned pseudogene status. This CDR3 region has 17 residues.